The 7 T cell receptor beta chains presented below share a single source sample, sequenced in a study of graft-versus-host responses after intestinal transplantation. No cognate antigen is known for these TCRs. Using immunoSEQ multiplex PCR, the repertoire was profiled, and TCRdb retains in-frame clones only, with some absent. The profile covers around 100,000 clones, with more than 75% appearing a single time and 0.85% to 1% taken by the ten largest. Sequenced material: unstimulated CD4+ T cells sorted from spleen or lymph node cells, taken before transplant. These receptor sequences come from a human donor who was the organ donor for an intestinal transplant.

CDR3 loop: CAWSFGQARNSPLHF. The CDR3 DNA sequence: TGTGCCTGGAGTTTCGGACAGGCAAGGAATTCACCCCTCCACTTT. V and J are TRBV30 and TRBJ1-6, with 7 bases that match TRBD1. V trimming: 2 bases; J trimming: 7 bases; junction bases outside the gene matches: 8. This CDR3 region has 15 residues. Germline CDR1 reads GTSNPN; CDR2 reads SVGIG (reference sequence).

J is TRBJ1-5 and V is TRBV18; D gene uncertain. Trimming took 0 bases from V and 4 from J, leaving 4 bases between them. Germline values: CDR1 KGHSH, CDR2 LQKENI. The CDR3 has 13 residues. The DNA for the CDR3 is TGTGCCAGCTCACCACCGGAGAATCAGCCCCAGCATTTT. It is translated as CASSPPENQPQHF.

The V gene is TRBV15, the J gene TRBJ1-5, with unresolved D. V gave up 0 bases and J gave up 4 bases, with 7 bases separating them. This CDR3 contains 14 residues. CDR1 and CDR2 from the germline V gene are LNHNV and YYDKDF (reference sequence). The CDR3 reads CATSRDSGNQPQHF. The CDR3 region has the DNA TGTGCCACCAGCAGAGATTCGGGAAATCAGCCCCAGCATTTT.

This clone was counted a single time. V usage is TRBV2 and J usage is TRBJ2-7; the D is unclear. The CDR3 loop spans 13 amino acids. The ends were cut back, 5 bases at V and 2 bases at J, with 10 bases in the middle. Germline loops: CDR1 SNHLY, CDR2 FYNNEI. CDR3 nucleotide sequence: TGTGCCAGCAGTTCCGACAAAACCTACGAGCAGTACTTC. Translation: CASSSDKTYEQYF.

The chain recombines TRBV19 with TRBJ2-7; D might be TRBD2 (6 bases). CDR1 is LNHDA, CDR2 SQIVND, per germline (reference sequence). CDR3 length equals 13 residues. V lost 4 bases and J lost 0, with 7 bases in between. The chain's CDR3 is CASSRGVSYEQYF. As DNA, the CDR3 is TGTGCCAGTAGTAGGGGGGTCTCCTACGAGCAGTACTTC.

The chain joins TRBV6-1 to TRBJ2-3; 8 bases align to TRBD2. The ends lost 6 bases at V and 0 bases at J; junction bases unmatched: 5. CDR3 size: 15 residues. The germline gives CDR1 MNHNS, CDR2 SASEGT. The CDR3 loop reads CASSLSGVSTDTQYF. The CDR3, as DNA: TGTGCCAGCAGCCTTAGCGGGGTTAGCACAGATACGCAGTATTTT.

The V gene is TRBV5-1, the J gene TRBJ1-1; tentative D call: TRBD1 (6 bases). The ends were cut back, 0 bases at V and 7 bases at J, with 16 bases in the middle. In germline, CDR1 is SGHRS, CDR2 YFSETQ. This CDR3 comprises 15 residues. The CDR3 reads CASSLDSPGANEAFF. Written as DNA, the CDR3 is TGCGCCAGCAGCTTGGATTCCCCAGGGGCCAATGAAGCTTTCTTT.